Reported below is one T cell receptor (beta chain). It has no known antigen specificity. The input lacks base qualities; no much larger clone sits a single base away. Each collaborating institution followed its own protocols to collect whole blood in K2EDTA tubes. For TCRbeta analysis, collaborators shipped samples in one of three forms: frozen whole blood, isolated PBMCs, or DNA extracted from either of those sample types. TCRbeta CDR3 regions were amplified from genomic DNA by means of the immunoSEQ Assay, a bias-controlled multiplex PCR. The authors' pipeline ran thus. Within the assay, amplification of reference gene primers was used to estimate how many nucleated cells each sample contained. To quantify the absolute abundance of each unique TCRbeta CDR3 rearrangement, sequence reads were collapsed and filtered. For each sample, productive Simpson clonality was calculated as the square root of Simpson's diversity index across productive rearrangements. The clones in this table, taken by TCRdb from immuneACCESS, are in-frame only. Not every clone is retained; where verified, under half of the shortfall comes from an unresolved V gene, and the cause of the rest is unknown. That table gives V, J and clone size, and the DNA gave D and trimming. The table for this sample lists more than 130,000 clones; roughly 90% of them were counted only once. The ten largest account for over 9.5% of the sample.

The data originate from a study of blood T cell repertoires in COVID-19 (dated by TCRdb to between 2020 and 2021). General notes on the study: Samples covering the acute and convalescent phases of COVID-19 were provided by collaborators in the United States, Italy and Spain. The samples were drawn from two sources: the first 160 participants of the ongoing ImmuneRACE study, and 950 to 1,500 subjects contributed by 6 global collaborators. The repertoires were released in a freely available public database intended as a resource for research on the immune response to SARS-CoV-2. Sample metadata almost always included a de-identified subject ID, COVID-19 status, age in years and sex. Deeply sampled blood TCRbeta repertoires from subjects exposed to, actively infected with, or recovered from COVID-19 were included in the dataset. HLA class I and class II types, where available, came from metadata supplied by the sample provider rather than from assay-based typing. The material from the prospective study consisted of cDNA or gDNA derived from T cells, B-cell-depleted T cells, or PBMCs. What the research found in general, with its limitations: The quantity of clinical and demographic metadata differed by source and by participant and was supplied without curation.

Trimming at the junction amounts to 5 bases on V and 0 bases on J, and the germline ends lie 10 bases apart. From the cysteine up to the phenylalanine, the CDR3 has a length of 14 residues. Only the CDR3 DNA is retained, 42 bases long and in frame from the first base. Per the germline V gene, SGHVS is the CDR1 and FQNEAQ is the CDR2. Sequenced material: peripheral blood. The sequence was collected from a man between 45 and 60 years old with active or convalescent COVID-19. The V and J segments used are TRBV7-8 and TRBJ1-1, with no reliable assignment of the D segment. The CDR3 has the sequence CASSLQHLNTEAFF. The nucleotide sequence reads TGTGCCAGCAGCCTCCAACACCTGAACACTGAAGCTTTCTTT.